Included here is one T cell receptor beta chain sequence, with context. Its matching antigen is unknown. Quantitative 5'-RACE with molecular barcodes generated TCR beta libraries. Each CDR3 protein gets one entry after TCRdb re-called the 5' RACE reads with MiXCR. The data contain more than 250,000 distinct CDR3 sequences, roughly 12% of them seen just once; the ten biggest clones take up around 8.4%. The source of the sample is a study of CD8 T cells in ankylosing spondylitis. The V and J ends lost 3 bases and 15 bases respectively, with 24 bases between them. CDR1 is SEHNR and CDR2 is FQNEAQ in the germline V gene (reference sequence). The CDR3 length is 16 residues. Study outcomes and limitations: Characteristic, it appeared, of ankylosing spondylitis blood was a TCR beta motif of fewer than 10 highly homologous variants.

Sample: blood, either unsorted or a sorted T cell fraction (not recorded which). The chain has TRBV7-9 and TRBJ1-6; weak D call: TRBD1 (5 bases). The receptor was isolated from a female donor with ankylosing spondylitis or in good health (not recorded which). The CDR3 here is CASSFEIGQGRPLLHF. The CDR3 nucleotides are TGTGCCAGCAGCTTTGAGATTGGTCAGGGCCGTCCCCTCCTCCACTTT.